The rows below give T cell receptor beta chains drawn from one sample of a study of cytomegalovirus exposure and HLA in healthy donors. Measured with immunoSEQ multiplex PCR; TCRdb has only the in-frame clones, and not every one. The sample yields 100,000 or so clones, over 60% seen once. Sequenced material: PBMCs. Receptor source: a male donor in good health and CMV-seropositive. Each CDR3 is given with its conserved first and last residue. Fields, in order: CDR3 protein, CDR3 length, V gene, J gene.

CASSRTSGDFSYNEQFF	17	TRBV18	TRBJ2-1
CASSLTQGGSGGELFF	16	TRBV28	TRBJ2-2
CASSQGLAGAYEQYF	15	TRBV4-2	TRBJ2-7
CASSLGLNNEQFF	13	TRBV11-2	TRBJ2-1
CASSAREADYEQYF	14	TRBV13	TRBJ2-7
CSSGRVETQYF	11	TRBV20-1	TRBJ2-5
CAISESGGRGTDTQYF	16	TRBV10-3	TRBJ2-3
CASSYGGGQPQHF	13	TRBV6-6	TRBJ1-5
CASNRYNEQFF	11	TRBV25-1	TRBJ2-1
CASSIDGGYGYTF	13	TRBV27	TRBJ1-2
CASSEEGTGRRGYTF	15	TRBV6-1	TRBJ1-2
CASSRYGQFNTEAFF	15	TRBV4-1	TRBJ1-1
CASSQNLAGTGALDSSYEQYF	21	TRBV4-3	TRBJ2-7
CASSPPTGNYEQYF	14	TRBV18	TRBJ2-7
CASDPGGGTEAFF	13	TRBV5-1	TRBJ1-1
CASSSSDSPSGRKGELFF	18	TRBV7-9	TRBJ2-2
CASSHPDRGDHYEQYF	16	TRBV7-8	TRBJ2-7
CASSLRAGVEETQYF	15	TRBV5-1	TRBJ2-5